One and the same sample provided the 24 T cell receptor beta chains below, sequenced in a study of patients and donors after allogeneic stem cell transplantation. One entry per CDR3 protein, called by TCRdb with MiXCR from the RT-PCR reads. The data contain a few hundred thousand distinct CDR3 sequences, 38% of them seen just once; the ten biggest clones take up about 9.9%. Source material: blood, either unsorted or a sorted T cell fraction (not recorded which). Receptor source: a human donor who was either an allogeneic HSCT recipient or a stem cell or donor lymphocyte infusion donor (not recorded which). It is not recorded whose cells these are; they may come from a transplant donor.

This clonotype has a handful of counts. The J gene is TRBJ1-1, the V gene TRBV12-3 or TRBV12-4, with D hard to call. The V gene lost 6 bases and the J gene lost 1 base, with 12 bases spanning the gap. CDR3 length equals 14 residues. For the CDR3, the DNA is TGTGCCAGCAGCATCGGGAGGCCGAACACTGAAGCTTTCTTT. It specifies CASSIGRPNTEAFF.

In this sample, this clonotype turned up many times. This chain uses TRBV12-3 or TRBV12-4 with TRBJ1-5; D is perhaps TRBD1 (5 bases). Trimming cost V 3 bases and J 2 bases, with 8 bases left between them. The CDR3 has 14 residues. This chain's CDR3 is CASSFTGGNQPQHF. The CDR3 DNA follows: TGTGCCAGCAGTTTTACGGGGGGCAATCAGCCCCAGCATTTT.

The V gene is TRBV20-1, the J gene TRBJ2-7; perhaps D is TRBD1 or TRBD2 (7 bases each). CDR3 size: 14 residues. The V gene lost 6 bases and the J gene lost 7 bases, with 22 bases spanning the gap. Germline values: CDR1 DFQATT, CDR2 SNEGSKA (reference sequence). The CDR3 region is CSAKGEGTVSEQYF. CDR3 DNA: TGCAGTGCCAAGGGGGAGGGGACAGTATCTGAGCAGTACTTC.

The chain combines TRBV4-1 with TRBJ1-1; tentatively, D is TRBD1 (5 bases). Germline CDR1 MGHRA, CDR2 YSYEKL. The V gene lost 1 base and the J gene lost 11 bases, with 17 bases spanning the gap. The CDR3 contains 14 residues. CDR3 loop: CASSQGDEGRRAFF. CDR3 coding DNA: TGCGCCAGCAGCCAAGGGGATGAGGGGCGCCGGGCTTTCTTT.

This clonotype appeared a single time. The CDR3 DNA follows: TGCGCCAGCAGCTTGAGGCCCCCGGGACAGGGGGATGAAAAACTGTTTTTT. This sequence encodes CASSLRPPGQGDEKLFF. V is TRBV5-1 and J is TRBJ1-4; 11 positions match TRBD1. Germline loops: CDR1 SGHRS, CDR2 YFSETQ. This CDR3 is built from 17 residues. V gave up 1 base and J gave up 6 bases; unmatched junction bases: 8.

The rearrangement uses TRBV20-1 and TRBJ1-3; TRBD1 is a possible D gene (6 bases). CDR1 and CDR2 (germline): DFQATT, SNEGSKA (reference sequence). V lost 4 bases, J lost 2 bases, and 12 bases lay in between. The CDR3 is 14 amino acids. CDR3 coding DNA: TGCAGTGCTACCGATGGACAGACTGGAAACACCATATATTTT. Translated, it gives CSATDGQTGNTIYF.

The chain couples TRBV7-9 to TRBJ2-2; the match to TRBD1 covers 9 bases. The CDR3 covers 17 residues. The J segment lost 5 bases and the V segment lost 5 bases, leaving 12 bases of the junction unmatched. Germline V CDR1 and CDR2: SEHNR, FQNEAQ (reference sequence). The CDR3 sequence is CASSTSPGQGRTGELFF. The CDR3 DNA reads TGTGCCAGCAGCACGAGCCCGGGACAGGGAAGGACCGGGGAGCTGTTTTTT.

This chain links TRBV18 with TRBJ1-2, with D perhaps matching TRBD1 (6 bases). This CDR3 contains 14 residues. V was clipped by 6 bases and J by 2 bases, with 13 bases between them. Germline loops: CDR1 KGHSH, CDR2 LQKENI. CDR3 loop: CASSSGGSNYGYTF. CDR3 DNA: TGTGCCAGCTCGTCCGGGGGCTCGAACTATGGCTACACCTTC.

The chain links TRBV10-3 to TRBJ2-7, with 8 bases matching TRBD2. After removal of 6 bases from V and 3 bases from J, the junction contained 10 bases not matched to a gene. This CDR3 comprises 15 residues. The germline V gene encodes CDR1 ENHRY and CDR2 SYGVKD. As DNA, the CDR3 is TGTGCCATCAGCGCATCCGGGACTAGAGGCTACGAGCAGTACTTC. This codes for CAISASGTRGYEQYF.

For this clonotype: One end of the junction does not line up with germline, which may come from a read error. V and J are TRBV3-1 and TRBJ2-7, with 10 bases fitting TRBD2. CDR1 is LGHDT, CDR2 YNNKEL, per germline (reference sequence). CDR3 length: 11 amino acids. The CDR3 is CASSQGGLAAF. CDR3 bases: TGTGCCAGCAGCCAGGGAGGACTAGCGGCCTTC.

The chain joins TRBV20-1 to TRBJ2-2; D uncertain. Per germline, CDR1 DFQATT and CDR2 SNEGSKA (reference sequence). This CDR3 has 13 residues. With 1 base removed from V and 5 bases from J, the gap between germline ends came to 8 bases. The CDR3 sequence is CSARAAVTGELFF. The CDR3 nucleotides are TGCAGTGCTAGAGCTGCAGTTACCGGGGAGCTGTTTTTT.

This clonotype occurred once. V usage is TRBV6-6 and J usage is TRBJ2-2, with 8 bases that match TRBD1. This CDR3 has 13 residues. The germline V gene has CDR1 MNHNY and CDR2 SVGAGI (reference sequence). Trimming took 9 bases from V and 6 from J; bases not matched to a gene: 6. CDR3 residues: CASTTRGPGELFF. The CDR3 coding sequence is TGTGCCAGTACGACCAGGGGGCCCGGGGAGCTGTTTTTT.

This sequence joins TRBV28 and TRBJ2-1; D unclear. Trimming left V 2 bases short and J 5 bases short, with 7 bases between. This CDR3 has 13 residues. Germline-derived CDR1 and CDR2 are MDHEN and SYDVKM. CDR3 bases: TGTGCCAGCAGTTTAGTCCGGAACAATGAGCAGTTCTTC. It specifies CASSLVRNNEQFF.

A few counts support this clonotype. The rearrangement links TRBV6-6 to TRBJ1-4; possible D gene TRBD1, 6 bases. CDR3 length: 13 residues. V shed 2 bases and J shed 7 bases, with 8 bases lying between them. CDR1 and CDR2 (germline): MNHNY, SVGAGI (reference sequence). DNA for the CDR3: TGTGCCAGCAGTTACCGAGGGGGTGAAAAACTGTTTTTT. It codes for CASSYRGGEKLFF.

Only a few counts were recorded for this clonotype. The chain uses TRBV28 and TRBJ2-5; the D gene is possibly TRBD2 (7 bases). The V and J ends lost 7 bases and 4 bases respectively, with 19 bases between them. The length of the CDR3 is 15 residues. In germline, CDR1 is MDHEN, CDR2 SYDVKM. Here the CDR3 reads CASTPGWGGPETQYF. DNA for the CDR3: TGTGCCAGCACCCCCGGGTGGGGGGGGCCAGAGACCCAGTACTTC.

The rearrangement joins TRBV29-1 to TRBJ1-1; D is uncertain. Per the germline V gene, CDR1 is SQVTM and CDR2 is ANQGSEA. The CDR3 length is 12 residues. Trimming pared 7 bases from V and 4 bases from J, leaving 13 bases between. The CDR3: CSAEMAGTEAFF. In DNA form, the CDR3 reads TGCAGCGCAGAGATGGCGGGCACTGAAGCTTTCTTT.

CDR3 sequence: CSAQRDTGANVLTF. CDR3 DNA sequence: TGCAGTGCTCAAAGGGATACTGGGGCCAACGTCCTGACTTTC. The rearrangement links TRBV20-1 to TRBJ2-6; D gene uncertain. The germline V gene encodes CDR1 DFQATT and CDR2 SNEGSKA (reference sequence). The CDR3 totals 14 residues. The V and J ends lost 5 bases and 2 bases respectively, with 10 bases between them.

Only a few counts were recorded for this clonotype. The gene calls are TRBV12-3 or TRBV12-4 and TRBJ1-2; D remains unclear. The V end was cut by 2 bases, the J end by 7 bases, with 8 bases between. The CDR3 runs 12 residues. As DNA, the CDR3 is TGTGCCAGCAGTTTACATTTAGGTGGCTACACCTTC. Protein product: CASSLHLGGYTF.

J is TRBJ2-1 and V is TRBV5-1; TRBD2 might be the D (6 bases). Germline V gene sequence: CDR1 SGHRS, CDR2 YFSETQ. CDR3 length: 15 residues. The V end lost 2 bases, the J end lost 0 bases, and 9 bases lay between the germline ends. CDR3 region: CASSFAGSSYNEQFF. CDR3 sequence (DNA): TGCGCCAGCAGCTTTGCGGGGAGCTCCTACAATGAGCAGTTCTTC.

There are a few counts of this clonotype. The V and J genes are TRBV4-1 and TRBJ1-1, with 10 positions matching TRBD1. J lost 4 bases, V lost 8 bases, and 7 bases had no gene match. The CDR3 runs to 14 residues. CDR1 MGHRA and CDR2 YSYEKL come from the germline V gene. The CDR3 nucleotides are TGCGCCAGCGGACAGGGGGAGGCGCGCACTGAAGCTTTCTTT. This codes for CASGQGEARTEAFF.

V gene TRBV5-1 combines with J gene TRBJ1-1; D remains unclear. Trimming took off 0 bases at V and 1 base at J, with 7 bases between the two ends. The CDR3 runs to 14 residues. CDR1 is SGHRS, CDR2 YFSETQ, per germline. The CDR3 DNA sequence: TGCGCCAGCAGCTTGGTAGTGGGGAACACTGAAGCTTTCTTT. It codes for CASSLVVGNTEAFF.

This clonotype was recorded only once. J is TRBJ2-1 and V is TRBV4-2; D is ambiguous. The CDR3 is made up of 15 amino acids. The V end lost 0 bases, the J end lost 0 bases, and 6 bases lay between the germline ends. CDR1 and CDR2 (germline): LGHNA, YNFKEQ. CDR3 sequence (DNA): TGTGCCAGCAGCCAAGATCCCAGCTCCTACAATGAGCAGTTCTTC. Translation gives CASSQDPSSYNEQFF.

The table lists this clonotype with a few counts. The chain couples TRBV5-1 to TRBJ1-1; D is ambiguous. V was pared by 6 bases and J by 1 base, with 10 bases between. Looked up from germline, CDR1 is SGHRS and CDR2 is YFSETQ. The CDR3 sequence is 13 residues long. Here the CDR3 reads CASKSGSNTEAFF. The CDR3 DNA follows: TGCGCCAGCAAATCCGGGTCGAACACTGAAGCTTTCTTT.

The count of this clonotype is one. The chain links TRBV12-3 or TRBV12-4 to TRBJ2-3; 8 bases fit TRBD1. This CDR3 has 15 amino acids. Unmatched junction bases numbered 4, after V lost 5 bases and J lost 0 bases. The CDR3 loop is CASSRQGASTDTQYF. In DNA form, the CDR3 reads TGTGCCAGCAGTAGGCAGGGGGCTAGCACAGATACGCAGTATTTT.